This T cell receptor beta chain was obtained from a study of PD-1 blockade in classical Hodgkin lymphoma. Assay used: immunoSEQ multiplex PCR; TCRdb lists only in-frame clones, some missing. The repertoire has tens of thousands of clones, about 70% of them found once; the top ten carry 3.1%. Documented time point: cycle 4 day 1 (C4D1), after 5 to 7 weeks of nivolumab. Each patient experienced a relapse that followed autologous stem cell transplantation, and brentuximab vedotin exposure varied. CDR3 length equals 12 residues. V lost 7 bases and J lost 5, with 9 bases in between. Per germline, CDR1 MDHEN and CDR2 SYDVKM.

The sample was peripheral blood mononuclear cells (PBMCs), taken before the fourth cycle of nivolumab. The sequence was obtained from a human donor with classical Hodgkin lymphoma. The chain carries TRBV28 and TRBJ1-5, with D possibly being TRBD1 (5 bases). The DNA of the CDR3 is TGTGCCAGCACCACGGGGGATCAGCCCCAGCATTTT. This gives the protein CASTTGDQPQHF. Based on the CDR3 plus reference TRBV28 and TRBJ1-5, the full variable domain is DVKVTQSSRYLVKRTGEKVFLECVQDMDHENMFWYRQDPGLGLRLIYFSYDVKMKEKGDIPEGYSVSREKKERFSLILESASTNQTSMYLCASTTGDQPQHFGDGTRLSIL.